This T cell receptor (beta chain) was observed in a study of tumor-infiltrating lymphocytes in glioblastoma multiforme. Regarding the study as a whole: TCR plus mutation findings rest on a single glioblastoma patient.

Three nested ARM-PCR rounds with V-beta and C-beta primers built TCRB libraries. TCRB cDNA was made from around 450 ng total RNA. TCRdb analysed the multiplex PCR reads with MiXCR anew, one entry per CDR3 protein. The top ten hold 76% of the sample, which has just over 9,000 distinct CDR3 sequences, about 80% seen once. About this clonotype itself: Its specificity is not known.

This sequence originates from a male donor with glioblastoma. The sequenced sample consisted of brain tumor tissue.

CDR3 loop: CSATTQGIETQYF. The CDR3 coding sequence is TGCAGTGCTACTACACAGGGGATAGAGACCCAGTACTTC. The rearrangement links TRBV20-1 to TRBJ2-5; the match to TRBD1 covers 7 bases. The CDR3 totals 13 residues. Germline V gene lookup returns CDR1 DFQATT and CDR2 SNEGSKA (reference sequence). The J segment lost 4 bases and the V segment lost 4 bases, leaving 6 bases of the junction unmatched.